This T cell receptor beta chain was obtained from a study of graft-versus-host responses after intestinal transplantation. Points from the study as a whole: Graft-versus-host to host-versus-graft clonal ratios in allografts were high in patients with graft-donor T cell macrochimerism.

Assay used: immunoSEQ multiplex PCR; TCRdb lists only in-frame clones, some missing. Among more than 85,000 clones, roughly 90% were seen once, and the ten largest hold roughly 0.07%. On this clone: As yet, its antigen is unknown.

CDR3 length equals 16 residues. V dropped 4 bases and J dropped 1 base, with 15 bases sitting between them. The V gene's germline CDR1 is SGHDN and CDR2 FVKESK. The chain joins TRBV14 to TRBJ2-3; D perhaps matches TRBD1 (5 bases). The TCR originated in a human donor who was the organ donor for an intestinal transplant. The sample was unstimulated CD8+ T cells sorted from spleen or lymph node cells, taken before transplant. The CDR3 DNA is TGTGCCAGCAGCCTACTCAGGGTTGGGGGCACAGATACGCAGTATTTT. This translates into CASSLLRVGGTDTQYF.